The present T cell receptor (beta chain) was sequenced within a study of beta chain features in type 1 diabetes. General study points: Diminished insertions and augmented deletions at VDJ junctions characterized type 1 diabetes patients.

Expressed TCRB transcripts were sequenced, since all the RNA that had been isolated was reverse transcribed. Sequencing used immunoSEQ multiplex PCR; TCRdb keeps in-frame clones, though not all of them. This sample carries 150,000 to 180,000 clones, around 10% of them seen once, and the ten largest clones take 2% to 2.5%. This CDR3 is 18 amino acids long. The ends were cut back, 9 bases at V and 2 bases at J, with 26 bases in the middle. CDR1 and CDR2 (germline): LNHDA, SQIVND (reference sequence). A remark on this clone: Its antigen is still unknown.

On average, the one heparinised blood draw given by each donor was 90 to 150 mL. Isolation of CD4+ naive, central memory, regulatory and stem cell-like memory cells was achieved by sorting via CD45RO/CCR7/CD25/CD127/CD95/CD27. The chain has TRBV19 and TRBJ2-1, with D possibly TRBD1 on 7 matching bases. Sequenced input: central memory CD4+ T cells from blood. The receptor was isolated from a man between 18 and 35 years old in good health. The DNA for the CDR3 is TGTGCCAGCACCCCTCGACAGGGAGCGGGTAGAGCCTACAATGAGCAGTTCTTC. It encodes CASTPRQGAGRAYNEQFF. The variable domain in full, with the rest retrieved from reference TRBV19 and TRBJ2-1, is DGGITQSPKYLFRKEGQNVTLSCEQNLNHDAMYWYRQDPGQGLRLIYYSQIVNDFQKGDIAEGYSVSREKKESFPLTVTSAQKNPTAFYLCASTPRQGAGRAYNEQFFGPGTRLTVL.